This T cell receptor (beta chain) was identified during a study of TIL therapy for anti-PD-1-resistant metastatic lung cancer. The CDR3 is 16 amino acids. Study conclusions and caveats: Many TIL product clones were absent from baseline tumor, suggesting clonal contraction.

Sequencing used immunoSEQ v3. Clones were read by immunoSEQ multiplex PCR, and TCRdb kept only the in-frame ones, dropping some. The sample lists about 26,000 clones, less than 65% occurring once. Time point specified: pre-treatment sample, taken before nivolumab and TIL therapy. Most excised metastases sampled were pleural nodules or supraclavicular lymph nodes. This clone was counted a single time. The antigen is undetermined. The source is a woman between 30 and 80 years old with non-small cell lung cancer. Specimen: tumor tissue, collected at baseline. The chain uses TRBV1 and TRBJ2-7; the table's TRBD2 call for D was not verified on the DNA. TRBV1 is marked as a pseudogene. The CDR3 loop reads CTSSQDQPGGSYEQYF. CDR3 DNA: TGCACCAGCAGCCAAGACCAACCGGGAGGCTCCTACGAGCAGTACTTC.